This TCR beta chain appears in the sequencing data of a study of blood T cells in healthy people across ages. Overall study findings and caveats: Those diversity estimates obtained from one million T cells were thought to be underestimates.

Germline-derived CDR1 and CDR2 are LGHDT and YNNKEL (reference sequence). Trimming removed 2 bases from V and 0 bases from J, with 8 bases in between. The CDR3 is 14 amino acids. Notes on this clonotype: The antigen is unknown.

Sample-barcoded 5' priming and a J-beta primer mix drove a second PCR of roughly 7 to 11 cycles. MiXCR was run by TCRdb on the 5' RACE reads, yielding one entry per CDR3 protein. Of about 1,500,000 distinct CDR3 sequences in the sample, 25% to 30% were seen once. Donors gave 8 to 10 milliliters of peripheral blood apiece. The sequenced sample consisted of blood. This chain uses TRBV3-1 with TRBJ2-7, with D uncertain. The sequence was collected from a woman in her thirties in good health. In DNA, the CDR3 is TGTGCCAGCAGCCAAACGTACAACTCCTACGAGCAGTACTTC. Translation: CASSQTYNSYEQYF.